This TCR beta chain originates from a study of blood T cell repertoires in COVID-19 (dated by TCRdb to the early 2020s). About the full investigation: The collaborator samples originated in the United States, Italy and Spain and spanned the acute and convalescent phases of COVID-19. The material from the prospective study consisted of cDNA or gDNA derived from T cells, B-cell-depleted T cells, or PBMCs. The samples were drawn from the first 160 participants of the ongoing ImmuneRACE study and from more than 1,000 subjects provided by 6 global collaborators. Subjects who had been exposed to COVID-19, were actively infected with it, or had recovered from it provided the deeply sampled blood TCRbeta repertoires that made up the dataset. Nearly every sample came with metadata listing a de-identified subject ID, COVID-19 status, age in years and sex. A freely available public database, intended as a resource for researchers studying the immune response to SARS-CoV-2, is where the repertoires were released. Where HLA class I and class II types were available, the types were taken from metadata supplied by the sample provider, not from assay-based typing. What the research found in general, with its limitations: How much clinical and demographic metadata was included differed by source and by participant, and the metadata was provided uncurated.

At one collaborating source in Seattle, patients were enrolled during active infection and were followed longitudinally through the course of disease. The collaborating institutions used their own protocols to collect whole blood in K2EDTA tubes. For TCRbeta analysis, collaborator samples were shipped as frozen whole blood, as isolated PBMCs, or as DNA extracted from either sample type. TCRbeta CDR3 regions were amplified from genomic DNA by means of the immunoSEQ Assay, a bias-controlled multiplex PCR. The paper's data handling went like this. The number of nucleated cells in each sample was estimated from the amplification of reference gene primers within the assay. Sequence reads were collapsed and filtered to measure the absolute abundance of every unique TCRbeta CDR3 rearrangement. For each sample, productive Simpson clonality was calculated as the square root of Simpson's diversity index over productive rearrangements. TCRdb carries this immuneACCESS record with in-frame sequences only. Its versions omit some clonotypes, under half of them owing to an unresolved V gene in the studies checked, with the rest unexplained. The D gene and trimming were derived from the DNA, and the V and J assignments and clone size from that table. For this sample the table gives 150,000 to 200,000 clones, of which 75% to 90% were detected only once. The top ten clones comprise around 8% of the sample.

The CDR1 and CDR2 encoded by the germline V gene are MGHDK and SYGVNS. Including the terminal cysteine and phenylalanine, the CDR3 comprises 12 residues. This entry keeps only the CDR3 DNA: 36 bases, framed from base 1. The junction shows trimming of 7 bases on V and 7 bases on J, and the gene matches do not reach 4 bases of it. This clone came up once. Its antigen is not yet known. Base quality data are lacking; no much larger clone is found one base away. Sequenced sample: peripheral blood. The chain employs TRBV25-1 and TRBJ1-2, and 9 bases in between align with TRBD1. The source of this sequence is a woman in her sixties or seventies with COVID-19, enrolled during active disease. CDR3 protein: CASTGQGFGYTF. The DNA sequence is as follows: TGTGCCAGCACCGGACAGGGGTTTGGCTACACCTTC.